This is a list of T cell receptor beta chains from one sample in a study of technical replicates of blood from a handful of donors. Here immunoSEQ multiplex PCR was the method, and the copy in TCRdb shows in-frame clones only, minus some. The top ten clones hold approximately 0.4% of a sample with 72,000 or so clones, about 94% of them seen once. Sequenced sample: T cells isolated from PBMCs. The receptor source for this set is a human donor in good health. The CDR3 runs from the conserved cysteine through the conserved F or W. A D gene is named only where the DNA matches it firmly. Clone sizes are given selectively: once, few, many, or a class where the clone is expanded.

>TRBJ2-2|NA|TRBV2|NA
TGTGCCAGCAACGTGGGGGGGCCGACGAACACCGGGGAGCTGTTTTTT
CASNVGGPTNTGELFF
>TRBJ1-1|TRBD1|TRBV30|NA
TGTGCCTGGAGTGTATGGGGACAGGGGGTCGAAGCTTTCTTT
CAWSVWGQGVEAFF
>TRBJ2-1|TRBD2|TRBV29-1|NA
TGCAGCGTTGGAGGGACTAGCGCCAGAGAGCAGTTCTTC
CSVGGTSAREQFF
>TRBJ1-2|NA|TRBV30|NA
TGTGCCTGGAGTGCCTGGGCCCTCCAGGGCTACACCTTC
CAWSAWALQGYTF
>TRBJ2-7|NA|TRBV2|NA
TGTGCCAACAAACTAGCTGTTGGCCACGAGCAGTACTTC
CANKLAVGHEQYF
>TRBJ1-5|NA|TRBV15|NA
TGTGCCACTGGGATGGGTGGAGGTACGCCCCAGCATTTT
CATGMGGGTPQHF
>TRBJ1-2|TRBD1|TRBV11-2|NA
TGTGCCAGCAGCTTGCAGGGGGCTCTTGGCTACACCTTC
CASSLQGALGYTF
>TRBJ1-1|NA|TRBV7-2|NA
TGTGCCAGCAGCTTAGAGGCGGGAGATGCTGAAGCTTTCTTT
CASSLEAGDAEAFF
>TRBJ1-3|TRBD1|TRBV6-5|NA
TGTGCCAGCAGTTACTCGGGGACAGGACACGGAAACACCATATATTTT
CASSYSGTGHGNTIYF
>TRBJ1-1|TRBD1|TRBV10-1|NA
TGCGCCAGATGGAAGGGGGCGGGGACTGAAGCTTTCTTT
CARWKGAGTEAFF
>TRBJ2-2|NA|TRBV4-2|NA
TGTGCCAGCAGCCAAGTAACGGGTCAAACCGGGGAGCTGTTTTTT
CASSQVTGQTGELFF
>TRBJ2-2|NA|TRBV7-3|NA
TGTGCCAGCAGCTCAAGTGGGGCGGCGAACACCGGGGAGCTGTTTTTT
CASSSSGAANTGELFF
>TRBJ2-3|TRBD2|TRBV11-2|NA
TGTGCCAGCAGCCCTCATAGGGGAGGGAGAGGGGATACGCAGTATTTT
CASSPHRGGRGDTQYF
>TRBJ1-1|NA|TRBV7-3|NA
TGTGCCAGCAGCTTGACGGGTCGCACTGAAGCTTTCTTT
CASSLTGRTEAFF
>TRBJ1-1|NA|TRBV7-3|NA
TGTGCCAGCAGCTTGTTGGCGGGTGTTTCTGAAGCTTTCTTT
CASSLLAGVSEAFF
>TRBJ2-1|NA|TRBV7-9|NA
TGTGCCAGCACCCTACCCCGGGAGAACAATGAGCAGTTCTTC
CASTLPRENNEQFF
>TRBJ2-1|NA|TRBV5-1|NA
TGCGCCAGCAGACCCCGAGAAAAATACAATGAGCAGTTCTTC
CASRPREKYNEQFF
>TRBJ2-2|TRBD2|TRBV25-1|once
TGTGCCAGCAGTGAGGGGGCGGGAGGGCAAGACACCGGGGAGCTGTTTTTT
CASSEGAGGQDTGELFF
>TRBJ2-1|TRBD2|TRBV4-2|NA
TGTGCCAGCAGCCCTTCTAGCGGGGATTACAATGAGCAGTTCTTC
CASSPSSGDYNEQFF
>TRBJ2-4|TRBD2|TRBV10-3|NA
TGTGCCATCAGTGAGTATGGACTAGCGGCCGCAGCCAAAAACATTCAGTACTTC
CAISEYGLAAAAKNIQYF
>TRBJ2-5|TRBD2|TRBV15|NA
TGTGCCACCAGCAGAGATCTAGCGGAGCTACAAGAGACCCAGTACTTC
CATSRDLAELQETQYF
>TRBJ2-2|TRBD1|TRBV28|NA
TGTGCCAGCAGTTTGGAGACAGGGGTCCCCGGGGAGCTGTTTTTT
CASSLETGVPGELFF
>TRBJ2-6|NA|TRBV5-4|NA
TGTGCCAGCAGCTTGAGAGCTGGGGCCAACGTCCTGACTTTC
CASSLRAGANVLTF
>TRBJ1-1|TRBD1|TRBV27|NA
TGTGCCAGCAGTTCGCTACAGGGGACTGAAGCTTTCTTT
CASSSLQGTEAFF
>TRBJ1-5|NA|TRBV27|NA
TGTGCCAGCAGTTCGTCCTTTTTTCAGCCCCAGCATTTT
CASSSSFFQPQHF
>TRBJ2-1|TRBD1|TRBV11-3|NA
TGTGCCAGCAGTGGGACAGGGCCCTACAATGAGCAGTTCTTC
CASSGTGPYNEQFF
>TRBJ1-2|NA|TRBV7-2|NA
TGTGCCAGCAGCTTAGCTGCAGGGGAACGTGGCTACACCTTC
CASSLAAGERGYTF
>TRBJ1-2|TRBD1|TRBV5-5|NA
TGTGCCAGCAGCCTGGGACAGGGCAGAGGCTACACCTTC
CASSLGQGRGYTF
>TRBJ2-2|NA|TRBV10-3|NA
TGTGCCATCAGTGTAGGCGGGAATACCGGGGAGCTGTTTTTT
CAISVGGNTGELFF
>TRBJ2-1|TRBD2|TRBV7-9|NA
TGTGCCAGCAGCTTAGGACTAGCGGTCTACAATGAGCAGTTCTTC
CASSLGLAVYNEQFF
>TRBJ2-7|NA|TRBV5-1|NA
TGCGCCAGCAGCTTGTCCCTTGGCGGAGTGGGTGACGAGCAGTACTTC
CASSLSLGGVGDEQYF
>TRBJ2-2|NA|TRBV6-6|NA
TGTGCCAGCAGTTACGGCGTCGGGGAGGCTACCGGGGAGCTGTTTTTT
CASSYGVGEATGELFF
>TRBJ1-4|NA|TRBV25-1|once
TGTGCCAGCAGTGAAGGGTTAGGGGGGGTATTTAATGAAAAACTGTTTTTT
CASSEGLGGVFNEKLFF
>TRBJ2-7|NA|TRBV7-8|NA
TGTGCCAGCAGCCCTACGGGAAACTCCTACGAGCAGTACTTC
CASSPTGNSYEQYF
>TRBJ2-6|NA|TRBV7-3|few
TGTGCCGGGGGGTCAGGGCCCGGTGGGGGGGCCAACGTCCTGACTTTC
CAGGSGPGGGANVLTF
>TRBJ2-2|NA|TRBV5-6|NA
TGTGCCAGCAGCTATCTATCCTCGTTCGCCGGGGAGCTGTTTTTT
CASSYLSSFAGELFF
>TRBJ2-7|NA|TRBV20-1|NA
TGCAGTGCTATTACAGGGAACGAGCAGTACTTC
CSAITGNEQYF
>TRBJ1-2|TRBD1|TRBV6-1|NA
TGTGCCAGCAGCCGGGACAGGGATAGGGGCTATGGCTACACCTTC
CASSRDRDRGYGYTF
>TRBJ2-2|TRBD2|TRBV6-5|NA
TGTGCCAGCAGTTGGAGGCGGGAGGTCCCCGGGGAGCTGTTTTTT
CASSWRREVPGELFF
>TRBJ1-1|NA|TRBV25-1|NA
TGTGCCAGCAAAAGACCGGGGAACACTGAAGCTTTCTTT
CASKRPGNTEAFF
>TRBJ2-7|NA|TRBV18|NA
TGTGCCAGCTCACCAGCTTCGGGCTACGAGCAGTACTTC
CASSPASGYEQYF
>TRBJ1-3|TRBD1|TRBV14|NA
TGTGCCAGCAGCCGATTCAGGGGGTACGGAAACACCATATATTTT
CASSRFRGYGNTIYF
>TRBJ1-1|NA|TRBV4-3|NA
TGCGCCAGCAGCCAGTCCAGGGCCACTGAAGCTTTCTTT
CASSQSRATEAFF